This TCR beta chain was recovered during a study of T cells in Graves' hyperthyroidism and ophthalmopathy (dated by TCRdb to between 2018 and 2021). Background on the whole study: Peripheral blood was sampled at the time of initial diagnosis, prior to any treatment. To identify TCR V-J signatures that set the groups apart, the researchers used a discovery cohort of 100 or so patients, made up of under 45 with Graves' ophthalmopathy and 57 with stable Graves' hyperthyroidism. An independent validation cohort of about 19 hyperthyroidism patients and 17 patients who later progressed to ophthalmopathy tested prospective prediction of ophthalmopathy. The roughly 94 discovery patients were randomly split 7:3 into training and test sets. In several Graves' hyperthyroidism patients, the study also compared T-cell repertoires from thyroid tissue with T-cell repertoires from blood. After blood sampling, hyperthyroidism patients were treated with methimazole at a starting dose of 30 mg daily, and ophthalmopathy patients were treated with high-dose intravenous methylprednisolone. The paper describes TCR Vbeta CDR3 sequencing of about 140 peripheral blood samples, made up of 40 to 45 ophthalmopathy patients, around 78 hyperthyroidism patients and 17 progressor patients. Study-wide findings and limitations: In validation, the model predicted progression to ophthalmopathy with 65% to 71% sensitivity and approximately 72% specificity, a median of about six months before onset. No statistical method was used to set the sample size in advance, and investigators knew the group allocation. A model built on a 13 V-J signature distinguished ophthalmopathy from stable hyperthyroidism, reaching 85% to 90% sensitivity and around 81% specificity in cross-validation and 80%/75% in testing. Most expanded thyroid clonotypes (frequency above 0.001) were also detected in blood, a finding suggesting that blood repertoires may reflect thyroid immune responses.

This clonotype was seen only a few times. Its antigen is currently not known. Per-base qualities were not stored, and no clone one base away is much larger. Moderately to severely active disease, a Clinical Activity Score of at least 3, a NOSPECS grade of at least 4, and a duration under 3 months were present in ophthalmopathy patients. Any patient with an uncontrolled infection, another autoimmune disease, pregnancy or lactation was excluded. Clinical symptoms, serum thyroxine and TRAb, thyroid ultrasound, and orbital computed tomography formed the basis for the diagnoses. PBMCs were isolated from around 10 ml of fresh peripheral blood by Ficoll-Paque density gradient centrifugation. Trizol reagent was used to extract total RNA, and RNA quality was then checked on an Agilent 2100 Bioanalyzer. The TCR beta CDR3 regions were amplified from RNA transcripts. For the first round of RT-PCR on the TCR CDR3, the HTBI primer set was used together with the Qiagen OneStep RT-PCR kit. The libraries were constructed in a second round of multiplex PCR and then size-selected and purified. The libraries were sequenced on an Illumina HiSeq2000 using paired-end 100 bp reads. Per the authors' processing: Raw data were processed with SOAPnuke, discarding reads with adapters, uncalled bases, mean Phred below 15, or no exact constant-primer or identifier match. High-quality paired reads were merged using COPE v1.2.5, and each unique nucleotide sequence was defined as a clonotype. MiTCR v1.1 was used to align clonotypes to the IMGT TRBV, TRBD and TRBJ reference segments. The analysis included only V-J combinations with a frequency above 0.0001, which together covered around 99% of the repertoires. The TCS score was defined as F50 (clonal expansion) divided by E x V (chaos), with BLOSUM62-based TCRdist calculated between CDR3 peptides within each V-J. Welch's t-statistics and random forest reduced roughly 530 V-J features to 13, which were used in a naive Bayes classifier (R e1071). Starting from the raw public reads, TCRdb applied fastp trimming at Q25, assembled clones with MiXCR and retained in-frame beta chains. Each CDR3 protein appears once, grouped with its most common genes and DNA. The V and J calls shown here were made by TCRdb, not taken from the authors' results. This sample comprises fewer than 650,000 distinct CDR3 sequences, approximately 15% of them detected only once. The ten largest make up 7.1% of the sample.

Looking up the germline V gene yields CDR1 ENHRY and CDR2 SYGVKD. V loses 10 bases of germline sequence and J loses 3 bases, and the interval between the two ends is 16 bases. The CDR3 covers 13 residues, taking in both the cysteine and the phenylalanine. Only the CDR3 region is kept as DNA, spanning 39 bases read in frame from base 1. This TCR was sampled from a woman under 30 with Graves' ophthalmopathy. The sample consisted of blood. The receptor chain draws on TRBV10-3 and TRBJ2-7; TRBD1 is possibly the D segment (8 matching bases). The DNA sequence is TGTGCCACCAACACAGGGGGGGGCTACGAGCAGTACTTC. It encodes CATNTGGGYEQYF.